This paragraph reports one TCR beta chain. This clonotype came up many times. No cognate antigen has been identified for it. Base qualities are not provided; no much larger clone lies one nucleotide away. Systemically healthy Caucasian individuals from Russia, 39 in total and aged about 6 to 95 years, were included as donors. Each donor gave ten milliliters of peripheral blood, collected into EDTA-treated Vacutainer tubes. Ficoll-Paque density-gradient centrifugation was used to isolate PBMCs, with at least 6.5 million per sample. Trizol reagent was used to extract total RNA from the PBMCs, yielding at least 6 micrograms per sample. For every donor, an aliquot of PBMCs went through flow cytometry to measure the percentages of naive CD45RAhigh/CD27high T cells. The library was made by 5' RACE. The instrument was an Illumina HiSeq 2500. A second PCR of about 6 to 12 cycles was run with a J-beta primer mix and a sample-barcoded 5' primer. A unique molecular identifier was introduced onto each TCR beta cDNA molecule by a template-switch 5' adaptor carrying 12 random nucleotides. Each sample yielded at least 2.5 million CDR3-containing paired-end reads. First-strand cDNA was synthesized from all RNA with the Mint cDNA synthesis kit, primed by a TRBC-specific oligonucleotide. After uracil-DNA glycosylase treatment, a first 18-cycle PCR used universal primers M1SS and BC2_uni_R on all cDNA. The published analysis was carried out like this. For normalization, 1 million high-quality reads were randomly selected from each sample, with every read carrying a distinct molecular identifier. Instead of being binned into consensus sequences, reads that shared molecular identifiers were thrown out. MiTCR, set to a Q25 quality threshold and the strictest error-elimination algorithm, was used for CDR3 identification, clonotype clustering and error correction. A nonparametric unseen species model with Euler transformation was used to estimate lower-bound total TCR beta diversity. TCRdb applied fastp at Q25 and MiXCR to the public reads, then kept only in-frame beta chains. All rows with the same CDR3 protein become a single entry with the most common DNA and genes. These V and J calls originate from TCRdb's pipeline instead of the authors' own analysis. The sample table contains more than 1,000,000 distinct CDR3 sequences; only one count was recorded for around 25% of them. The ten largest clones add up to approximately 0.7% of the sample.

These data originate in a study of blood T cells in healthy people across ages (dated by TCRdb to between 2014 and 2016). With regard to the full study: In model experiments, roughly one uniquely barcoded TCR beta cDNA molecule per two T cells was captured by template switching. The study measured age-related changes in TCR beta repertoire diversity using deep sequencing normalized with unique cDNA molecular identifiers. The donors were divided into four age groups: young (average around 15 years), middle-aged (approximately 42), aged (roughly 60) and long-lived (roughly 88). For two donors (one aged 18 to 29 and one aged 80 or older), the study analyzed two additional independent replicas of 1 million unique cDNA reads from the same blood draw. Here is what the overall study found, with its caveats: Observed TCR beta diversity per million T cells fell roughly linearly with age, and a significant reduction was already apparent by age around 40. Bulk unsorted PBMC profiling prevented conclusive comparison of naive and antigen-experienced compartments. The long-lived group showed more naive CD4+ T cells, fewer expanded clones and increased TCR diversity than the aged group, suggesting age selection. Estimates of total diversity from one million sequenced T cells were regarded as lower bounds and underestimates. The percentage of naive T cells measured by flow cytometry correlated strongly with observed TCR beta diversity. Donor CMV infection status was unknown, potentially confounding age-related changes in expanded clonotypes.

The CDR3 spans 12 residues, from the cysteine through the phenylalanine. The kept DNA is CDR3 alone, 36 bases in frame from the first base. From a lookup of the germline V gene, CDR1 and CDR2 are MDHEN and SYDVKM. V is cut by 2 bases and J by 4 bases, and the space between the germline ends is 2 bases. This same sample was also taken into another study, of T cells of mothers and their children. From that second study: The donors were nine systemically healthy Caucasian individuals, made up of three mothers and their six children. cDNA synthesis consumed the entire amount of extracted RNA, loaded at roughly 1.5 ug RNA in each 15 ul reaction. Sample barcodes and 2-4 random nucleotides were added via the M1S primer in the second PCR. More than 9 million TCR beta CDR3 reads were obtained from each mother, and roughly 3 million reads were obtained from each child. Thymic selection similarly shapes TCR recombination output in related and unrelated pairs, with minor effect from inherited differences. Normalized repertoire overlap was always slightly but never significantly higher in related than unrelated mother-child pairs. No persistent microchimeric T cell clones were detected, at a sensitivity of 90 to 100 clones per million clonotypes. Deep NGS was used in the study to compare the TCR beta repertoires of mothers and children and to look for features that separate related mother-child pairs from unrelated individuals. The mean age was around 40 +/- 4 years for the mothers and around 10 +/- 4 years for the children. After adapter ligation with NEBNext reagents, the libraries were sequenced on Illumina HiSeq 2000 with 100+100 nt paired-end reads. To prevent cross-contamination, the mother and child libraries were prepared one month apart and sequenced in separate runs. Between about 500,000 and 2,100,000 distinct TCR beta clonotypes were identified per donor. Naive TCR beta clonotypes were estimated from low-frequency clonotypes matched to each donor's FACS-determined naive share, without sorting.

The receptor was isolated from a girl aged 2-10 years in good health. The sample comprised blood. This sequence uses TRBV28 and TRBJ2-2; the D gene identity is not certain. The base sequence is TGTGCCAGCAGTTTAGTCACCGGGGAGCTGTTTTTT. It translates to CASSLVTGELFF.